These 13 T cell receptor beta chains originate from one sample sequenced in a study of blood T cell repertoires in COVID-19. Method: immunoSEQ multiplex PCR; TCRdb's copy keeps in-frame clones and lacks some. The sample includes 250,000 or so clones, roughly four fifths of them seen just once. Sequencing used peripheral blood. All receptors derive from a woman between 65 and 79 years old with acute or convalescent COVID-19.

The V gene is TRBV3-1 (or the pseudogene TRBV3-2), the J gene TRBJ2-7; 9 nucleotides agree with TRBD1. CDR3 length equals 16 residues. The germline CDR1 and CDR2 sequences are LGHDT and YNNKEL (reference sequence). V shed 4 bases, J shed 3 bases, and the junction held 10 bases outside the gene matches. The CDR3 sequence: CASSRNPGQGIYEQYF. The DNA for the CDR3 is TGTGCCAGCAGCCGCAACCCGGGACAGGGAATCTACGAGCAGTACTTC.

This clone was observed a single time. The chain links TRBV23-1 to TRBJ2-1; a possible D gene is TRBD1 (6 bases). TRBV23-1 is an ORF, with its function uncertain. This CDR3 comprises 17 residues. V was cut by 3 bases and J by 2 bases, with 17 bases left in between. The CDR3 DNA reads TGCGCCAGCAGTCAGAAATCCGGACAGTTACCCTACAATGAGCAGTTCTTC. It codes for CASSQKSGQLPYNEQFF.

A few counts support this clone. The chain has TRBV11-3 and TRBJ1-5; maybe TRBD1 (5 bases). The germline V gene has CDR1 SGHNT and CDR2 YENEEA. V was cut by 2 bases and J by 4 bases, with 18 bases left in between. The CDR3 is 17 residues long. CDR3: CASSLLKTVGTNQPQHF. The CDR3, as DNA: TGTGCCAGCAGCTTACTTAAGACAGTAGGGACTAATCAGCCCCAGCATTTT. Based on the CDR3 plus reference TRBV11-3 and TRBJ1-5, the full variable domain is EAGVVQSPRYKIIEKKQPVAFWCNPISGHNTLYWYLQNLGQGPELLIRYENEEAVDDSQLPKDRFSAERLKGVDSTLKIQPAELGDSAVYLCASSLLKTVGTNQPQHFGDGTRLSIL.

The chain links TRBV10-1 to TRBJ2-3, with D unresolved. Trimming removed 6 bases from V and 2 bases from J, with 12 bases in between. The V gene's germline CDR1 is WNHNN and CDR2 SYGVQD (reference sequence). There are 14 residues in the CDR3. CDR3 in DNA: TGCGCCAGCAGGCGGTCTGGCCCCACAGATACGCAGTATTTT. The encoded protein is CASRRSGPTDTQYF.

This clone came up once. The chain carries TRBV10-1 and TRBJ2-5; the D gene is possibly TRBD2 (7 bases). V lost 4 bases, J lost 3 bases, and 12 bases lay in between. Germline CDR1 is WNHNN and CDR2 is SYGVQD (reference sequence). The CDR3 totals 14 residues. The CDR3 spells CASSVTGGEETQYF. The CDR3 bases are TGCGCCAGCAGTGTTACGGGGGGCGAAGAGACCCAGTACTTC.

The J gene is TRBJ2-3, the V gene TRBV7-8, with 8 bases identical to TRBD2. Germline V CDR1 and CDR2: SGHVS, FQNEAQ. After removal of 5 bases from V and 0 bases from J, the junction contained 10 bases not matched to a gene. This CDR3 comprises 17 residues. CDR3 sequence reads: CASSASGRGVSTDTQYF. The DNA for the CDR3 is TGTGCCAGCAGCGCCTCTGGGCGGGGGGTTAGCACAGATACGCAGTATTTT.

The chain joins TRBV7-9 to TRBJ2-1, with 9 bases that match TRBD2. The germline CDR1 and CDR2 sequences are SEHNR and FQNEAQ (reference sequence). The CDR3 runs 15 residues. V was clipped by 4 bases and J by 9 bases; unmatched bases: 10. The CDR3 sequence: CASSYERGAYSEQFF. CDR3 coding DNA: TGTGCCAGCAGCTACGAGCGGGGGGCTTATAGTGAGCAGTTCTTC.

The gene calls are TRBV6-5 and TRBJ1-5; the match to TRBD1 covers 11 bases. V lost 2 bases to trimming and J lost 8 bases; unmatched junction nucleotides: 2. Germline V gene lookup returns CDR1 MNHEY and CDR2 SVGAGI. This CDR3 is 14 amino acids long. CDR3 amino acids: CASSYGQGAEPQHF. In nucleotides, the CDR3 is TGTGCCAGCAGTTACGGACAGGGGGCCGAGCCCCAGCATTTT.

The chain recombines TRBV3-1 (or the pseudogene TRBV3-2) with TRBJ2-7; 7 bases are a match to TRBD1. The CDR3 extends over 15 amino acids. Germline CDR1 reads LGHDT; CDR2 reads YNNKEL (reference sequence). Unmatched junction bases numbered 4, after V lost 1 base and J lost 1 base. CDR3 amino acids: CASSQVPGQSYEQYF. In DNA form, the CDR3 reads TGTGCCAGCAGCCAAGTCCCGGGACAGTCCTACGAGCAGTACTTC.

The chain recombines TRBV27 with TRBJ1-1; 7 bases are shared with TRBD1. Germline CDR1 MNHEY, CDR2 SMNVEV (reference sequence). The CDR3 consists of 13 residues. After removal of 6 bases from V and 5 bases from J, the junction contained 6 bases not matched to a gene. Here the CDR3 DNA reads TGTGCCAGCAGGGGGACAGTGCATACTGAAGCTTTCTTT. It encodes CASRGTVHTEAFF.

This clone was recorded once. The chain carries TRBV5-1 and TRBJ1-4; no reliable D call. The CDR3 sequence is 13 residues long. Trimming cost V 4 bases and J 8 bases, with 12 bases left between them. CDR1 SGHRS and CDR2 YFSETQ come from the germline V gene. CDR3 protein: CASSLGEAEKLFF. DNA for the CDR3: TGCGCCAGCAGCCTGGGTGAAGCGGAAAAACTGTTTTTT. Filled out from reference TRBV5-1 and TRBJ1-4, the complete variable domain reads KAGVTQTPRYLIKTRGQQVTLSCSPISGHRSVSWYQQTPGQGLQFLFEYFSETQRNKGNFPGRFSGRQFSNSRSEMNVSTLELGDSALYLCASSLGEAEKLFFGSGTQLSVL.

The chain uses TRBV28 and TRBJ2-7; D remains ambiguous. The length of the CDR3 is 15 residues. Deletions cut 3 bases from V and 0 bases from J, with 12 bases between. Per the germline V gene, CDR1 is MDHEN and CDR2 is SYDVKM. This CDR3 is CASSFLYGSSYEQYF. For the CDR3, the DNA is TGTGCCAGCAGTTTCCTGTACGGTAGCTCCTACGAGCAGTACTTC.

This sequence joins TRBV20-1 and TRBJ1-2; maybe TRBD1 (5 bases). Trimming removed 3 bases at V and 4 bases at J, with 15 bases between. This CDR3 has 14 residues. Germline loops: CDR1 DFQATT, CDR2 SNEGSKA (reference sequence). CDR3 loop: CSASIKGAPYGYTF. DNA of the CDR3: TGCAGTGCTAGTATAAAAGGGGCCCCCTATGGCTACACCTTC.